These 29 T cell receptor beta chains share one sample of origin, sequenced in a study of cytomegalovirus exposure and HLA in healthy donors. The PCR ran on 60 Vbeta and 13 Jbeta primers. Measured with immunoSEQ multiplex PCR; TCRdb has only the in-frame clones, and not every one. The profile covers fewer than 65,000 clones, with around 87% appearing a single time and about 1.5% taken by the ten largest. Input material: PBMCs. These TCRs come from a man aged 18 to 35 in good health and CMV-seronegative.

This chain links TRBV25-1 with TRBJ2-3, with 11 bases fitting TRBD2. V lost 6 bases and J lost 7; bases outside the gene matches: 9. The CDR3 loop spans 15 amino acids. The germline V gene encodes CDR1 MGHDK and CDR2 SYGVNS. The CDR3, as DNA: TGTGCCAGCAGCCACCCTAGCGGGGGGCCGCATACGCAGTATTTT. The encoded protein is CASSHPSGGPHTQYF.

J is TRBJ2-1 and V is TRBV4-2; TRBD2 matches at 12 bases. CDR3 length: 16 amino acids. V was clipped by 0 bases and J by 8 bases; unmatched bases: 5. Germline CDR1 LGHNA, CDR2 YNFKEQ. The CDR3 sequence is CASSQDWSSGGDEQFF. DNA of the CDR3: TGTGCCAGCAGCCAAGATTGGTCTAGCGGGGGGGATGAGCAGTTCTTC.

The chain joins TRBV14 to TRBJ1-5; the match to TRBD1 covers 7 bases. Per germline, CDR1 SGHDN and CDR2 FVKESK. Losses at the gene ends were 2 bases for V and 11 bases for J; bases not matched to a gene: 6. The CDR3 runs 13 residues. The chain's CDR3 is CASSQSLRGTQHF. CDR3 bases: TGTGCCAGCAGCCAAAGCCTCAGGGGGACCCAGCATTTT.

The gene calls are TRBV28 and TRBJ2-5; 7 nucleotides align to TRBD1. The CDR3 is 16 residues long. The trim removed 2 bases at V and 5 bases at J, leaving 11 bases unmatched. CDR1 and CDR2 (germline): MDHEN, SYDVKM. The CDR3: CASSLGQQGSVETQYF. As DNA, the CDR3 is TGTGCCAGCAGTTTAGGACAACAGGGGTCGGTGGAGACCCAGTACTTC. The whole variable domain, filled in from reference TRBV28 and TRBJ2-5, reads DVKVTQSSRYLVKRTGEKVFLECVQDMDHENMFWYRQDPGLGLRLIYFSYDVKMKEKGDIPEGYSVSREKKERFSLILESASTNQTSMYLCASSLGQQGSVETQYFGPGTRLLVL.

In DNA form, the CDR3 reads TGTGCCATCAGTGGCGCCACAGACTACGAGCAGTACTTC. As protein: CAISGATDYEQYF. This chain connects TRBV10-3 to TRBJ2-7; D gene uncertain. The CDR3 has 13 residues. The germline V gene has CDR1 ENHRY and CDR2 SYGVKD. The ends were cut back, 4 bases at V and 3 bases at J, with 10 bases in the middle.

The rearrangement uses TRBV11-3 and TRBJ2-2, with a possible D match to TRBD2 (6 bases). The CDR3 spans 15 residues. Looked up from germline, CDR1 is SGHNT and CDR2 is YENEEA. With 5 bases removed from V and 6 bases from J, the gap between germline ends came to 16 bases. CDR3 sequence reads: CASSTGLQGPGELFF. DNA for the CDR3: TGTGCCAGCAGCACGGGACTCCAGGGACCCGGGGAGCTGTTTTTT.

This clone was seen more than once but under ten times. J is TRBJ2-7 and V is TRBV28; perhaps TRBD1 as D (6 bases). Between the trimmed V and J ends, which lost 8 bases and 7 bases, there was a span of 18 bases. The CDR3 spans 13 residues. Germline lookup yields CDR1 MDHEN and CDR2 SYDVKM. CDR3 in amino acids: CASLKPTGREQYF. Written as DNA, the CDR3 is TGTGCCAGCTTAAAGCCCACAGGGCGGGAGCAGTACTTC.

The genes are TRBV6-5 and TRBJ2-7; 9 bases match TRBD1. Germline values: CDR1 MNHEY, CDR2 SVGAGI. The CDR3 contains 15 residues. V gave up 6 bases and J gave up 2 bases; unmatched junction bases: 8. CDR3 coding DNA: TGTGCCAGCAGGTATCGAACAGGGGGCGCCTACGAGCAGTACTTC. Its protein product is CASRYRTGGAYEQYF.

The V gene is TRBV2, the J gene TRBJ1-6; 7 bases are a match to TRBD1. V dropped 10 bases and J dropped 7; count of bases not matched to a gene: 4. Germline CDR1 reads SNHLY; CDR2 reads FYNNEI. The CDR3 is 12 amino acids. CDR3 loop: CATTGTNSPLHF. The CDR3 nucleotides are TGTGCCACGACAGGGACAAATTCACCCCTCCACTTT.

The rearrangement links TRBV6-4 to TRBJ1-5; the match to TRBD1 covers 7 bases. The CDR3 runs 15 residues. Germline lookup yields CDR1 MRHNA and CDR2 SNTAGT. J was trimmed by 2 bases and V by 6 bases; bases with no gene match: 7. In nucleotides, the CDR3 is TGTGCCAGCAGCAAGGGGGCAAATGGCAATCAGCCCCAGCATTTT. This translates into CASSKGANGNQPQHF.

In its sample, this clone was seen a few times. The CDR3 reads CASSYSTESYEQYF. The CDR3 DNA reads TGTGCCAGCAGTTACTCCACAGAGTCCTACGAGCAGTACTTC. The chain employs TRBV6-5 and TRBJ2-7; D is uncertain. The CDR3 contains 14 residues. Trimming took 0 bases from V and 1 from J, leaving 7 bases between them. The V gene's germline CDR1 is MNHEY and CDR2 SVGAGI.

This chain connects TRBV7-6 to TRBJ2-2, with 13 bases identical to TRBD2. Germline assignment: CDR1 SGHVS and CDR2 FNYEAQ. The trim removed 1 base at V and 5 bases at J, leaving 19 bases unmatched. The CDR3 has 22 amino acids. The CDR3 region is CASSLVFGTSGEILERTGELFF. The DNA of the CDR3 is TGTGCCAGCAGCTTAGTCTTTGGGACTAGCGGGGAGATACTCGAACGGACCGGGGAGCTGTTTTTT.

The chain has TRBV25-1 and TRBJ1-4, with 7 bases aligning to TRBD1. CDR1 and CDR2 (germline): MGHDK, SYGVNS. V was pared by 10 bases and J by 8 bases, with 10 bases of the junction left unmatched. The CDR3 is made up of 13 amino acids. CDR3 coding DNA: TGTGCCACCCTCCGGACAGGAGACGAAAAACTGTTTTTT. It is translated as CATLRTGDEKLFF.

The CDR3 DNA sequence: TGTGCCAGCAGCTGGACAGGGGGCGGTCAGCCCCAGCATTTT. This translates into CASSWTGGGQPQHF. The chain employs TRBV7-9 and TRBJ1-5; 11 bases are shared with TRBD1. From germline, CDR1 is SEHNR and CDR2 FQNEAQ (reference sequence). This CDR3 is built from 14 residues. With 4 bases clipped from V and 6 bases from J, the junction kept 2 bases outside the gene matches.

The CDR3 here is CASSQQTVGNNSPLHF. The CDR3, as DNA: TGTGCCAGCAGCCAGCAGACAGTGGGAAATAATTCACCCCTCCACTTT. The chain carries TRBV4-2 and TRBJ1-6; perhaps TRBD1 as D (5 bases). Trimming stripped 3 bases from V and 5 bases from J, with 14 bases between. Germline CDR1 is LGHNA and CDR2 is YNFKEQ. This CDR3 spans 16 amino acids.

This chain uses TRBV15 with TRBJ2-1; D gene uncertain. V lost 2 bases to trimming and J lost 10 bases, with 9 bases between them. Germline-derived CDR1 and CDR2 are LNHNV and YYDKDF (reference sequence). The CDR3 contains 12 residues. Here the CDR3 DNA reads TGTGCCACCAGCAGATCTAGTGGGGAGCAGTTCTTC. It translates to CATSRSSGEQFF. Supplemented by reference TRBV15 and TRBJ2-1, the full variable domain reads DAMVIQNPRYQVTQFGKPVTLSCSQTLNHNVMYWYQQKSSQAPKLLFHYYDKDFNNEADTPDNFQSRRPNTSFCFLDIRSPGLGDTAMYLCATSRSSGEQFFGPGTRLTVL.

The V gene is TRBV9, the J gene TRBJ1-1; TRBD1 agrees at 7 bases. J was trimmed by 8 bases and V by 4 bases; bases with no gene match: 14. CDR1 and CDR2 from the germline V gene are SGDLS and YYNGEE. This CDR3 region has 15 residues. The CDR3 sequence is CASSPRGLTGQEAFF. The CDR3 region has the DNA TGTGCCAGCAGCCCCCGGGGTCTCACGGGACAGGAAGCTTTCTTT.

The J gene is TRBJ2-3, the V gene TRBV4-1; TRBD2 is a possible D gene (5 bases). There are 15 residues in the CDR3. Germline assignment: CDR1 MGHRA and CDR2 YSYEKL. V lost 2 bases and J lost 4, with 13 bases in between. The chain's CDR3 is CASSQTRGFADTQYF. CDR3 nucleotide sequence: TGCGCCAGCAGCCAAACGCGAGGGTTCGCAGATACGCAGTATTTT.

The CDR3 loop reads CASRPSMGTDTQYF. CDR3 nucleotides: TGTGCCAGCAGGCCTAGCATGGGCACAGATACGCAGTATTTT. The J gene is TRBJ2-3, the V gene TRBV6-5, with D possibly being TRBD2 (5 bases). The germline V and J ends were trimmed by 6 bases and 1 base, with 11 bases remaining between them. Germline values: CDR1 MNHEY, CDR2 SVGAGI. The CDR3 consists of 14 residues.

V is TRBV18 and J is TRBJ1-2; D gene unclear. Germline CDR1 is KGHSH and CDR2 is LQKENI. The CDR3 is 15 amino acids. Between the trimmed V and J ends, which lost 2 bases and 5 bases, there was a span of 15 bases. This chain's CDR3 is CASSPSTPVGYGYTF. The CDR3 bases are TGTGCCAGCTCACCATCTACCCCCGTCGGGTATGGCTACACCTTC.

J is TRBJ1-2 and V is TRBV6-1, with 8 bases aligning to TRBD1. Germline V gene data show CDR1 as MNHNS and CDR2 as SASEGT. This CDR3 region has 15 residues. The V gene end was trimmed by 0 bases and the J gene end by 8 bases; junction bases not matched to a gene: 8. As DNA, the CDR3 is TGTGCCAGCAGTGAAGCTCGGGGCAGGGGGCGAGGCTACACCTTC. Its translation is CASSEARGRGRGYTF.

The rearrangement uses TRBV25-1 and TRBJ1-6; possibly TRBD1 for D (5 bases). V was pared by 8 bases and J by 6 bases, with 17 bases between. Looked up from germline, CDR1 is MGHDK and CDR2 is SYGVNS. This CDR3 region has 15 residues. The CDR3, as DNA: TGTGCCAGCCGGCTTGGGGGGGGAGGTAATTCACCCCTCCACTTT. This encodes CASRLGGGGNSPLHF.

This chain uses TRBV10-1 with TRBJ1-1, with TRBD1 matching 9 bases. The CDR3 is 17 residues long. The germline CDR1 and CDR2 sequences are WNHNN and SYGVQD (reference sequence). The V gene end was trimmed by 5 bases and the J gene end by 3 bases; junction bases not matched to a gene: 13. The CDR3 spells CASSPRTGATLDTEAFF. CDR3 in DNA: TGCGCCAGCAGTCCACGGACAGGGGCCACTTTGGACACTGAAGCTTTCTTT.

The chain couples TRBV25-1 to TRBJ2-7, with 10 bases fitting TRBD1. The CDR3 has 15 residues. Germline trimming cut 2 bases from V and 3 bases from J; bases unmatched to any gene: 4. The germline V gene encodes CDR1 MGHDK and CDR2 SYGVNS. CDR3 residues: CASSEPGQGNYEQYF. The CDR3 region has the DNA TGTGCCAGCAGTGAACCGGGACAGGGGAACTACGAGCAGTACTTC.

This sequence joins TRBV11-3 and TRBJ2-7; 9 bases map to TRBD1. This CDR3 spans 15 amino acids. Germline V gene lookup returns CDR1 SGHNT and CDR2 YENEEA. The junction had 6 bases not matched to a gene; V was cut back by 5 bases and J by 1 base. This chain's CDR3 is CASSGRDRDSYEQYF. The DNA of the CDR3 is TGTGCCAGCAGCGGGAGGGACAGGGATTCCTACGAGCAGTACTTC. Together with reference TRBV11-3 and TRBJ2-7, the CDR3 gives the full variable domain: EAGVVQSPRYKIIEKKQPVAFWCNPISGHNTLYWYLQNLGQGPELLIRYENEEAVDDSQLPKDRFSAERLKGVDSTLKIQPAELGDSAVYLCASSGRDRDSYEQYFGPGTRLTVT.

The chain carries TRBV19 and TRBJ2-7, with a possible D match to TRBD1 (5 bases). This CDR3 is built from 14 residues. Trimming took 3 bases from V and 7 from J, leaving 16 bases between them. Germline V lookup: CDR1 LNHDA, CDR2 SQIVND (reference sequence). The CDR3 DNA sequence: TGTGCCAGTAGTATCCGGAACAGGCCCCAAGAGCAGTACTTC. This sequence encodes CASSIRNRPQEQYF.

The V and J genes are TRBV6-5 and TRBJ1-2; D gene ambiguous. This CDR3 is 14 amino acids long. V lost 6 bases, J lost 4 bases, and 15 bases lay in between. Per germline, CDR1 MNHEY and CDR2 SVGAGI. The CDR3 nucleotides read TGTGCCAGCAGGCCGGCGGCCTCATCCTATGGCTACACCTTC. It is translated as CASRPAASSYGYTF.

The chain uses TRBV6-5 and TRBJ1-2; D gene uncertain. Germline V gene lookup returns CDR1 MNHEY and CDR2 SVGAGI. The CDR3 totals 13 residues. Between the trimmed V and J ends, which lost 0 bases and 7 bases, there was a span of 9 bases. The CDR3 here is CASSYSIGGGYTF. In nucleotides, the CDR3 is TGTGCCAGCAGTTACTCGATCGGAGGTGGCTACACCTTC.

This clone has only a few counts. The chain has TRBV7-9 and TRBJ1-2; 8 bases line up with TRBD1. This CDR3 has 13 amino acids. Germline V CDR1 and CDR2: SEHNR, FQNEAQ (reference sequence). The junction had 4 bases not matched to a gene; V was cut back by 6 bases and J by 4 bases. Here the CDR3 reads CASRWTGSYGYTF. In DNA, the CDR3 is TGTGCCAGCAGATGGACAGGGAGCTATGGCTACACCTTC.